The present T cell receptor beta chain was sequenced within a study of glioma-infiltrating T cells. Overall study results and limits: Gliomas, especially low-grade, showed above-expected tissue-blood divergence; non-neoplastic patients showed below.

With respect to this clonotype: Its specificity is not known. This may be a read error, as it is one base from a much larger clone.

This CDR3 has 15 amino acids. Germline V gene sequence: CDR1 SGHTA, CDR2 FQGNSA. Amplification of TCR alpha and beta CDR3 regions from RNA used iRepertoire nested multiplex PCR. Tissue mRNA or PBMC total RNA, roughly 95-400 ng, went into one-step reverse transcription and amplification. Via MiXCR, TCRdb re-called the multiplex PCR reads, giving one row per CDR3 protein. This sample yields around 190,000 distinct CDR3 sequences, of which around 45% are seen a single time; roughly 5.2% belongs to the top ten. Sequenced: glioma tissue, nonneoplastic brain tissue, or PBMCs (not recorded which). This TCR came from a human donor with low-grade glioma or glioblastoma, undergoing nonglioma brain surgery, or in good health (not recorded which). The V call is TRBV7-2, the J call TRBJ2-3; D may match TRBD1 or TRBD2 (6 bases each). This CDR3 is CASSFNRDLSDTKYF. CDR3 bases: TGTGCCAGCAGCTTCAACAGGGACTTGTCAGATACGAAGTATTTT.